This TCR beta chain was captured by sequencing in a study of early T cells in non-severe SARS-CoV-2 infection. Study-wide points: Database matching using VDJdb favored anti-spike CD8 responses, with private and CD4 specificities left missing.

CDR3 length: 14 amino acids. Trimming stripped 5 bases from V and 2 bases from J, with 13 bases between. Germline assignment: CDR1 SGHTA and CDR2 FQGNSA. For this clonotype: Its antigen is still unknown.

One entry per CDR3 protein results from TCRdb running MiXCR on the 5' RACE reads. In the table there are about 64,000 distinct CDR3 sequences, about 11% of which are singletons. The chain carries TRBV7-2 and TRBJ2-7; the D gene is possibly TRBD1 (6 bases). This clonotype was obtained from an adult who was a healthcare worker with PCR-confirmed SARS-CoV-2 infection or an uninfected control (not recorded which). The sample in question was whole blood, obtained at baseline. The CDR3 DNA reads TGTGCCAGCAGCCCCAGGGGATGGGCCTACGAGCAGTACTTC. Protein product: CASSPRGWAYEQYF.